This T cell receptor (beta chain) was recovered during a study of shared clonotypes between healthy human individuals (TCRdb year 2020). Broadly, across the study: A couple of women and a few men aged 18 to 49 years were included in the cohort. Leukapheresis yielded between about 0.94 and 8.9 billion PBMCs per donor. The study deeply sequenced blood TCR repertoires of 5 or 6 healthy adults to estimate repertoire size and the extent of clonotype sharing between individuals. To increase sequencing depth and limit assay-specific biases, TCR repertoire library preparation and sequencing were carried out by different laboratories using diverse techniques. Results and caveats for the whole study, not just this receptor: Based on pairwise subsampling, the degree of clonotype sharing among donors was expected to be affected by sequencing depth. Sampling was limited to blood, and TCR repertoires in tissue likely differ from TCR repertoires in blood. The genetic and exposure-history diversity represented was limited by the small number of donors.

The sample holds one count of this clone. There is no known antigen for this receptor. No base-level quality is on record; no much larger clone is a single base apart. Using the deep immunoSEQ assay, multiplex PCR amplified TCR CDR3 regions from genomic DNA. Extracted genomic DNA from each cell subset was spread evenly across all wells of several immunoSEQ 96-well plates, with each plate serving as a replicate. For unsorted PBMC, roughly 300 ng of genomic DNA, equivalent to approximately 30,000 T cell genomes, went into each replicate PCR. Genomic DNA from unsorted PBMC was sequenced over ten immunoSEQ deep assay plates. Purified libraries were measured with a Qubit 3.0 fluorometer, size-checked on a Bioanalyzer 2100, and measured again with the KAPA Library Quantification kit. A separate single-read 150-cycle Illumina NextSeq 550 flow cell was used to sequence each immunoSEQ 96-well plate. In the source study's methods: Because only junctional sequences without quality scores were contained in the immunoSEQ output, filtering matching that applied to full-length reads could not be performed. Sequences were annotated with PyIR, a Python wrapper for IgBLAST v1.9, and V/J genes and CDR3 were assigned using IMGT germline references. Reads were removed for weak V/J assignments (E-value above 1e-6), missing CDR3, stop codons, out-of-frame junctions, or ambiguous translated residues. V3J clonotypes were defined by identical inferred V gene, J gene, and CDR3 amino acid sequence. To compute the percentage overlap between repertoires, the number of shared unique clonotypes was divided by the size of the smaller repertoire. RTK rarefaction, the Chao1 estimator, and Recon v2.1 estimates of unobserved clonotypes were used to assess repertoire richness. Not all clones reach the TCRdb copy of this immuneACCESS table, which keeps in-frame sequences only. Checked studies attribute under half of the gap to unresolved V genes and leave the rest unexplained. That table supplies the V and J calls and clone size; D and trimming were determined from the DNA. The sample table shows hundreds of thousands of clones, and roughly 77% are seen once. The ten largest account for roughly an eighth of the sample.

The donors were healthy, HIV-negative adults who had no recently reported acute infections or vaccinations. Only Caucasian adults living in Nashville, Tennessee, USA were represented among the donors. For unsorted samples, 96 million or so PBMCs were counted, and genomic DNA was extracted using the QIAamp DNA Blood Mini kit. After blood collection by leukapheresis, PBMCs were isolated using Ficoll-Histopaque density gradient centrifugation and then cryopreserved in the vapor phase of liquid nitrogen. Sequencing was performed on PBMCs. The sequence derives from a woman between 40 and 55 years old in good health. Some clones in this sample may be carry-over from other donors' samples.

This receptor has the CDR3 CASSQWQGASLVETQYF. The nucleotide sequence is TGCGCCAGCAGCCAGTGGCAGGGGGCGTCTCTTGTAGAGACCCAGTACTTC. The V gene is TRBV4-1 and the J gene is TRBJ2-5; 8 bases in between match TRBD1. From the germline V gene, CDR1 is MGHRA and CDR2 is YSYEKL. Germline trimming: 3 bases from V, 4 bases from J; junction bases outside gene matches: 13. CDR3 length: 17 amino acids, cysteine to phenylalanine. Kept here is only the CDR3 DNA, which spans 51 bases and is read in frame from base 1.